This T cell receptor beta chain derives from a study of response to subunit inactivated influenza vaccine. Study findings and constraints: The study's authors posited that every seasonal influenza vaccination enlists few new T cells.

The V end lost 2 bases, the J end lost 5 bases, and 9 bases lay between the germline ends. Germline V gene sequence: CDR1 SQVTM, CDR2 ANQGSEA. The CDR3 is 12 residues long. This clonotype was seen more than once but under ten times. Antigen specificity is unknown. TCRdb analysed the RT-PCR reads with MiXCR anew, one entry per CDR3 protein. The table has around 650,000 distinct CDR3 sequences, more than 15% seen once. This receptor was taken from a man aged 50 or older who received an inactivated influenza vaccine. The sequencing here drew on PBMCs from blood, taken 12 days after vaccination. The chain couples TRBV29-1 to TRBJ1-2; D not resolved. The CDR3 sequence: CSVERAGYGYTF. DNA for the CDR3: TGCAGCGTTGAAAGGGCAGGATATGGCTACACCTTC.